This entry lists 4 T cell receptor beta chains sequenced from one sample in a study of shared clonotypes between healthy human individuals. Profiled with immunoSEQ multiplex PCR; TCRdb holds only in-frame clones, not every one. The sample includes 1.5 million to 1.9 million clones, 95% to 99% of them seen just once. The sequenced sample consisted of naive CD4+ T cells sorted from blood. Documented subset: CD45RA+ positively selected. The receptors shown here come from a man aged 25 to 40 in good health.

The chain joins TRBV6-5 to TRBJ2-1; either TRBD1 or TRBD2 may supply D (5 bases each). Germline lookup yields CDR1 MNHEY and CDR2 SVGAGI. This CDR3 spans 14 amino acids. The V end was cut by 5 bases, the J end by 8 bases, with 16 bases between. CDR3 coding DNA: TGTGCCAGCAGTCGGGGACCCCCGTGGGATGAGCAGTTCTTC. It encodes CASSRGPPWDEQFF.

V usage is TRBV10-3 and J usage is TRBJ2-5; 7 nucleotides line up with TRBD2. This CDR3 is 16 amino acids long. V gave up 4 bases and J gave up 1 base; unmatched junction bases: 9. Germline CDR1 reads ENHRY; CDR2 reads SYGVKD. CDR3 in DNA: TGTGCCATCAGTGCGGGTTCTGGGAGGGCCCAAGAGACCCAGTACTTC. Residues: CAISAGSGRAQETQYF.

The chain employs TRBV4-1 and TRBJ1-1, with unresolved D. The CDR3 sequence is 15 residues long. Between the trimmed V and J ends, which lost 1 base and 0 bases, there was a span of 9 bases. CDR1 and CDR2 from the germline V gene are MGHRA and YSYEKL. CDR3 amino acids: CASSQAHSLNTEAFF. CDR3 sequence (DNA): TGCGCCAGCAGCCAAGCCCATAGCTTGAACACTGAAGCTTTCTTT.

The rearrangement uses TRBV11-3 and TRBJ2-1; maybe TRBD2 (5 bases). The CDR3 is 15 residues long. The germline CDR1 and CDR2 sequences are SGHNT and YENEEA. Trimming cost V 3 bases and J 1 base, with 10 bases left between them. CDR3 sequence (DNA): TGTGCCAGCAGCTTTTCCGGGGTTTCCTACAATGAGCAGTTCTTC. It codes for CASSFSGVSYNEQFF.